Below are 7 T cell receptor beta chains sequenced from a single sample in a study of blood T cell repertoires in COVID-19. Assay used: immunoSEQ multiplex PCR; TCRdb lists only in-frame clones, some missing. The top ten hold around 3.2% of the sample, which has about 250,000 clones, about 80% seen once. The sample was peripheral blood. The receptors here all came from a woman aged 80 or older with acute or convalescent COVID-19.

The V call is TRBV6-6, the J call TRBJ1-2, with D unresolved. Trimming removed 6 bases at V and 3 bases at J, with 11 bases between. Germline assignment: CDR1 MNHNY and CDR2 SVGAGI (reference sequence). The CDR3 covers 13 residues. CDR3 in amino acids: CASSLYGHYGYTF. The DNA of the CDR3 is TGTGCCAGCAGCTTATATGGGCACTATGGCTACACCTTC.

The genes are TRBV2 and TRBJ2-4, with 8 bases identical to TRBD2. The CDR3 runs 16 residues. The V segment lost 3 bases and the J segment 5 bases; nucleotides outside the gene matches: 9. Per germline, CDR1 SNHLY and CDR2 FYNNEI. Here the CDR3 reads CASSDTAGVPQNIQYF. CDR3 coding DNA: TGTGCCAGCAGTGATACAGCGGGAGTTCCCCAAAACATTCAGTACTTC.

The chain links TRBV4-1 to TRBJ2-2, with D unresolved. Germline lookup yields CDR1 MGHRA and CDR2 YSYEKL. The CDR3 runs to 12 residues. V was shortened by 2 bases and J by 7 bases, with 5 bases between the two germline ends. The CDR3 here is CASSQRSGELFF. DNA of the CDR3: TGCGCCAGCAGCCAACGGAGCGGGGAGCTGTTTTTT.

In this sample, this clone turned up once. This chain links TRBV2 with TRBJ1-1; no reliable D call. Trimming pared 7 bases from V and 5 bases from J, leaving 8 bases between. This CDR3 is built from 11 residues. Germline V gives CDR1 SNHLY, CDR2 FYNNEI. CDR3 nucleotides: TGTGCCAGCAAGCAAGAGACTGAAGCTTTCTTT. It translates to CASKQETEAFF.

This chain uses TRBV7-2 with TRBJ1-6, with 8 bases fitting TRBD1. Germline V CDR1 and CDR2: SGHTA, FQGNSA. The CDR3 runs to 16 residues. V trimming: 6 bases; J trimming: 9 bases; junction bases outside the gene matches: 13. In DNA, the CDR3 is TGTGCCAGCAGACGTACTACAGGGGGAGGGTTTTCACCCCTCCACTTT. It encodes CASRRTTGGGFSPLHF.

CDR3 in amino acids: CASSQTGSRAEAFF. The DNA of the CDR3 is TGTGCCAGCAGCCAAACAGGGAGTCGAGCTGAAGCTTTCTTT. The chain recombines TRBV6-2 or TRBV6-3 with TRBJ1-1, with D tentatively TRBD1 (6 bases). V lost 6 bases and J lost 6, with 17 bases in between. Germline V gene lookup returns CDR1 MNHEY and CDR2 SVGEGT. The CDR3 is 14 residues long.

V and J are TRBV19 and TRBJ1-6, with 7 positions matching TRBD1. Germline V CDR1 and CDR2: LNHDA, SQIVND (reference sequence). CDR3 length: 14 amino acids. The J segment lost 4 bases and the V segment lost 7 bases, leaving 4 bases of the junction unmatched. The CDR3, as DNA: TGTGCCAGTACCCTACAGGGGTATAATTCACCCCTCCACTTT. Translation gives CASTLQGYNSPLHF.